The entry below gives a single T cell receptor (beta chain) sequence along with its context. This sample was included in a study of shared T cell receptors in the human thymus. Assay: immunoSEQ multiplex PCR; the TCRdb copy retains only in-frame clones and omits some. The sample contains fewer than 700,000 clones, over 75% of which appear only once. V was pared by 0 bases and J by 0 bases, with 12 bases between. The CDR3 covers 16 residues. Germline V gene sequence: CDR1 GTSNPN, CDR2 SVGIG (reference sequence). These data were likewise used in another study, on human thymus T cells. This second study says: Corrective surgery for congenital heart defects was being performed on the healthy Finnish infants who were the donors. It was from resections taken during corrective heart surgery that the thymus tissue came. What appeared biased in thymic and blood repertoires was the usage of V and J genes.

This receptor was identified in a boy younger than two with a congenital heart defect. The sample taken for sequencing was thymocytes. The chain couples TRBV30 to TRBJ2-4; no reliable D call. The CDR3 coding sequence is TGTGCCTGGAGTGTGGCGGCAGCCTTAGCCAAAAACATTCAGTACTTC. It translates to CAWSVAAALAKNIQYF.